These T cell receptor beta chains were read from a single sample in a study of OX40 agonist ivuxolimab in advanced cancers. TCRdb keeps only in-frame clones here, not all; method: immunoSEQ multiplex PCR. The sample yields roughly 35,000 clones, 85% to 90% seen once. Sequencing used CD4+ or CD8+ T cells sorted from blood, obtained in a trial of the OX40 agonist ivuxolimab. These receptors came from an adult with an advanced solid tumor such as melanoma, head and neck, liver or kidney cancer. Both conserved end residues are part of each CDR3. The order of the fields is CDR3 DNA, CDR3 protein, J gene, D gene, V gene, clone size. A D gene is named only where the DNA matches it firmly. Only part of the rows carry a size: once, few, many, or a class if the clone is expanded.

CDR3 DNA: TGTGCCAGCAGTGAGAGGGAGAGCATGGGCTACACCTTC
CDR3 protein: CASSERESMGYTF
J gene: TRBJ1-2
D gene: -
V gene: TRBV2
clone size: -

CDR3 DNA: TGTGCCAGCAGCTTAGGGGCGGCTTCTGGAAACACCATATATTTT
CDR3 protein: CASSLGAASGNTIYF
J gene: TRBJ1-3
D gene: -
V gene: TRBV11-2
clone size: -

CDR3 DNA: TGCGCCAGCAGCAAGGACTCTTACAATGAGCAGTTCTTC
CDR3 protein: CASSKDSYNEQFF
J gene: TRBJ2-1
D gene: -
V gene: TRBV5-1
clone size: -

CDR3 DNA: TGTGCCAGCAGCTTAGATCTAACTAGTACCTACGAGCAGTACTTC
CDR3 protein: CASSLDLTSTYEQYF
J gene: TRBJ2-7
D gene: -
V gene: TRBV11-2
clone size: -

CDR3 DNA: TGTGCTAGTGGTGAAACATATGGCTACACCTTC
CDR3 protein: CASGETYGYTF
J gene: TRBJ1-2
D gene: -
V gene: TRBV12-5
clone size: -

CDR3 DNA: TGTGCCAGCTCACGGAGGGACAGAGAAGCTTTCTTT
CDR3 protein: CASSRRDREAFF
J gene: TRBJ1-1
D gene: TRBD1
V gene: TRBV18
clone size: -

CDR3 DNA: TGTGCCATCAGTGAGTCGGGCAGGGGGAACACTGAAGCTTTCTTT
CDR3 protein: CAISESGRGNTEAFF
J gene: TRBJ1-1
D gene: -
V gene: TRBV10-3
clone size: once

CDR3 DNA: TGTGCCTGGGGCAGAAATAATTCACCCCTCCACTTT
CDR3 protein: CAWGRNNSPLHF
J gene: TRBJ1-6
D gene: -
V gene: TRBV30
clone size: -

CDR3 DNA: TGTGCCAGCTCACCAGGTTCCCTTGGACAAAACACCGGGGAGCTGTTTTTT
CDR3 protein: CASSPGSLGQNTGELFF
J gene: TRBJ2-2
D gene: -
V gene: TRBV18
clone size: -

CDR3 DNA: TGTGCCTGGAGCCGGAACAGGGGCTTAGGCTACACCTTC
CDR3 protein: CAWSRNRGLGYTF
J gene: TRBJ1-2
D gene: TRBD1
V gene: TRBV30
clone size: -

CDR3 DNA: TGTGCCAGCAGCGCCGGCCCCGGGGGTGGGGGTCAAGAGACCCAGTACTTC
CDR3 protein: CASSAGPGGGGQETQYF
J gene: TRBJ2-5
D gene: -
V gene: TRBV7-3
clone size: -

CDR3 DNA: TGCGCCAGCAGCTTCACCGGGGAGCTGTTTTTT
CDR3 protein: CASSFTGELFF
J gene: TRBJ2-2
D gene: -
V gene: TRBV5-1
clone size: -

CDR3 DNA: TGTGCCAGCAGCGATACAGGGAACTATGGCTACACCTTC
CDR3 protein: CASSDTGNYGYTF
J gene: TRBJ1-2
D gene: -
V gene: TRBV5-4
clone size: -

CDR3 DNA: TGTGCCAGCTCACCGGGAAACACTGAAGCTTTCTTT
CDR3 protein: CASSPGNTEAFF
J gene: TRBJ1-1
D gene: -
V gene: TRBV18
clone size: -

CDR3 DNA: TGTGCCAGCAGTTACTCGTGGGACCCTGGGGCCAATGAGCAGTTCTTC
CDR3 protein: CASSYSWDPGANEQFF
J gene: TRBJ2-1
D gene: -
V gene: TRBV6-5
clone size: once

CDR3 DNA: TGTGCCAGCAGCGTAGGAGTACAGCTCTCTGGAAACACCATATATTTT
CDR3 protein: CASSVGVQLSGNTIYF
J gene: TRBJ1-3
D gene: -
V gene: TRBV9
clone size: -

CDR3 DNA: TGTGCCATCAGTGGCCGGAGCGGGGGCGCGAACACCGGGGAGCTGTTTTTT
CDR3 protein: CAISGRSGGANTGELFF
J gene: TRBJ2-2
D gene: TRBD2
V gene: TRBV10-3
clone size: once

CDR3 DNA: TGCGCCAGCAGCCTTGGGACTAGCGGTGGATACAATGAGCAGTTCTTC
CDR3 protein: CASSLGTSGGYNEQFF
J gene: TRBJ2-1
D gene: TRBD2
V gene: TRBV5-1
clone size: -

CDR3 DNA: TGTGCCACCAGCGCCGGGACCGGGGGCAATGAGCAGTTCTTC
CDR3 protein: CATSAGTGGNEQFF
J gene: TRBJ2-1
D gene: -
V gene: TRBV15
clone size: medium-sized

CDR3 DNA: TGTGCCAGCAGCTCTACCAATCAGCCCCAGCATTTT
CDR3 protein: CASSSTNQPQHF
J gene: TRBJ1-5
D gene: -
V gene: TRBV7-6
clone size: -

CDR3 DNA: TGCGCCAGCAGCCCGGTAGACCCATCCTACAATGAGCAGTTCTTC
CDR3 protein: CASSPVDPSYNEQFF
J gene: TRBJ2-1
D gene: -
V gene: TRBV5-1
clone size: -

CDR3 DNA: TGTGCCAGCAGAACGGGACAGGATAATGAAAAACTGTTTTTT
CDR3 protein: CASRTGQDNEKLFF
J gene: TRBJ1-4
D gene: TRBD1
V gene: TRBV6-1
clone size: -

CDR3 DNA: TGTGCCAGCAGCCAAGAAAAGGGTTGGGCTGAAGCTTTCTTT
CDR3 protein: CASSQEKGWAEAFF
J gene: TRBJ1-1
D gene: -
V gene: TRBV14
clone size: -

CDR3 DNA: TGTGCCTGGAGTACGTCAATCCCCCCCAAGGGGGGCTACACCTTC
CDR3 protein: CAWSTSIPPKGGYTF
J gene: TRBJ1-2
D gene: -
V gene: TRBV30
clone size: -

CDR3 DNA: TGTGCCAGCAGCGGAGGGGGACAGAGGGGCAATTCACCCCTCCACTTT
CDR3 protein: CASSGGGQRGNSPLHF
J gene: TRBJ1-6
D gene: TRBD1
V gene: TRBV9
clone size: -

CDR3 DNA: TGTGCCAGCAGCGTAGAGGGGGGGAAGGGCTACACCTTC
CDR3 protein: CASSVEGGKGYTF
J gene: TRBJ1-2
D gene: -
V gene: TRBV9
clone size: -

CDR3 DNA: TGTGCCAGCAGTGAAGCCGGGACAGGGGGCTACGAGCAGTACTTC
CDR3 protein: CASSEAGTGGYEQYF
J gene: TRBJ2-7
D gene: TRBD1
V gene: TRBV6-1
clone size: -

CDR3 DNA: TGTGCCAGCAGTTCGTCTGAGCAGGGAAGAGGAAACACCATATATTTT
CDR3 protein: CASSSSEQGRGNTIYF
J gene: TRBJ1-3
D gene: -
V gene: TRBV6-5
clone size: -

CDR3 DNA: TGTGCCAGCAGCCGTAGGACAGGGAGGTACACTGAAGCTTTCTTT
CDR3 protein: CASSRRTGRYTEAFF
J gene: TRBJ1-1
D gene: TRBD1
V gene: TRBV28
clone size: once

CDR3 DNA: TGTGCCAGCAGCTTAGATAGACAGGGGGCAGATACGCAGTATTTT
CDR3 protein: CASSLDRQGADTQYF
J gene: TRBJ2-3
D gene: TRBD1
V gene: TRBV11-2
clone size: -

CDR3 DNA: TGTGCCAGCAGTGAAGCAGCGTTGCGGGGGGGTGGCTACACCTTC
CDR3 protein: CASSEAALRGGGYTF
J gene: TRBJ1-2
D gene: -
V gene: TRBV6-1
clone size: -

CDR3 DNA: TGTGCCAGCTCACCATATGGGGAGACCCAGTACTTC
CDR3 protein: CASSPYGETQYF
J gene: TRBJ2-5
D gene: -
V gene: TRBV18
clone size: -

CDR3 DNA: TGCGCCAGCAAAATAGGGAGCTCCTATAATTCACCCCTCCACTTT
CDR3 protein: CASKIGSSYNSPLHF
J gene: TRBJ1-6
D gene: -
V gene: TRBV5-1
clone size: -

CDR3 DNA: TGCGCCAGCAGCCTGAACCCGCCTGGGGCCAACGTCCTGACTTTC
CDR3 protein: CASSLNPPGANVLTF
J gene: TRBJ2-6
D gene: -
V gene: TRBV5-1
clone size: -

CDR3 DNA: TGTGCCAGCAGCCCGGTTTTAGGAAACACCGGGGAGCTGTTTTTT
CDR3 protein: CASSPVLGNTGELFF
J gene: TRBJ2-2
D gene: -
V gene: TRBV9
clone size: -